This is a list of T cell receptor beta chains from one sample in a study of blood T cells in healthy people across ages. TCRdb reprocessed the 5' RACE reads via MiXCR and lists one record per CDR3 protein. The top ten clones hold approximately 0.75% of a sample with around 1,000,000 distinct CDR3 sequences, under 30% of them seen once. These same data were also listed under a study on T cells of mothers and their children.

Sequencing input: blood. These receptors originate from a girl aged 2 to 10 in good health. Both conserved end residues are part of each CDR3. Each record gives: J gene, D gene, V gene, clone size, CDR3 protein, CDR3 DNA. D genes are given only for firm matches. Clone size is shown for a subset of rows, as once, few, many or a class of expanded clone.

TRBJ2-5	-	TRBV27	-	CASSLWGAETQYF	TGTGCCAGCAGTTTATGGGGGGCAGAGACCCAGTACTTC
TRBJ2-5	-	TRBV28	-	CANSSYKNQGYQETQYF	TGTGCCAACAGTTCATATAAAAACCAGGGATACCAAGAGACCCAGTACTTC
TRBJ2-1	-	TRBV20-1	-	CSARPQPAPITYNEQFF	TGCAGTGCTAGACCTCAACCCGCACCGATTACTTACAATGAGCAGTTCTTC
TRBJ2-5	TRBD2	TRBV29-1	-	CSGLAAIGETQYF	TGCAGCGGACTAGCGGCTATCGGGGAGACCCAGTACTTC
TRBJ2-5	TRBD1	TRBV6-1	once	CASRASLGQGVQETQYF	TGTGCCAGCAGGGCCAGCCTGGGACAGGGGGTTCAAGAGACCCAGTACTTC
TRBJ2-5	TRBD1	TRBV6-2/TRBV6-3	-	CASRSGTGVETQYF	TGTGCCAGCAGGTCCGGGACAGGGGTAGAGACCCAGTACTTC
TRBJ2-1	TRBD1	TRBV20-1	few	CSASILQGDEQFF	TGCAGTGCTTCAATCCTACAGGGGGATGAGCAGTTCTTC
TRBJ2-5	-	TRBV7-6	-	CASSDAQGPETQYF	TGTGCCAGCAGCGACGCACAGGGCCCGGAGACCCAGTACTTC
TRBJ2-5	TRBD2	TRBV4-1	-	CASSQYPLAGETWGETQYF	TGCGCCAGCAGTCAATACCCTCTAGCGGGGGAAACATGGGGAGAGACCCAGTACTTC
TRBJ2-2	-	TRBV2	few	CASSVYPQGTAGELFF	TGTGCCAGCAGTGTTTATCCACAGGGTACTGCCGGGGAGCTGTTTTTT
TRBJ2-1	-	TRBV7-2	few	CASSLVRKNEQFF	TGTGCCAGCAGCTTAGTGAGAAAGAATGAGCAGTTCTTC
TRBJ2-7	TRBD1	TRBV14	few	CASSQPGQGVLNEQYF	TGTGCCAGCAGCCAACCCGGACAGGGGGTTCTCAACGAGCAGTACTTC
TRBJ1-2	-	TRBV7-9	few	CASSFGEIIGYTF	TGTGCCAGCAGCTTTGGGGAAATAATTGGCTACACCTTC
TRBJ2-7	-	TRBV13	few	CASSLKTVPEQYF	TGTGCCAGCAGCCTAAAGACTGTCCCCGAGCAGTACTTC
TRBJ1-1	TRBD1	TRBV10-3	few	CAVRGQPNTEAFF	TGTGCCGTCCGGGGACAGCCGAACACTGAAGCTTTCTTT
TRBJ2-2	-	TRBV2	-	CATLSGQLTGELFF	TGTGCCACCTTAAGTGGACAGCTCACCGGGGAGCTGTTTTTT
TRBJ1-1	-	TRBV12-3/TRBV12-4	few	CASSKRQAVSNTEAFF	TGTGCCAGCAGTAAACGACAGGCAGTTTCGAACACTGAAGCTTTCTTT
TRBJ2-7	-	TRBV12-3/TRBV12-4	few	CASSFPSNEQYF	TGTGCCAGCAGTTTCCCCTCGAACGAGCAGTACTTC
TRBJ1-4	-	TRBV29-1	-	CSVSGGVATNEKLSF	TGCAGCGTTTCGGGAGGAGTCGCAACTAATGAAAAACTGTCTTTT
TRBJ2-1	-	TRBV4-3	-	CASSHNSWDEQFF	TGCGCCAGCAGCCATAACTCTTGGGATGAGCAGTTCTTC
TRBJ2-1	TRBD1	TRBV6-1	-	CASGRDRGGNEQFF	TGTGCCAGCGGGAGGGACAGGGGGGGGAATGAGCAGTTCTTC
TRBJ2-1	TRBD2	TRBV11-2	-	CASSSAGESGNEQFF	TGTGCCAGCAGCTCAGCGGGAGAATCTGGCAATGAGCAGTTCTTC
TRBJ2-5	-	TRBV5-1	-	CASSLEPTAETQYF	TGCGCCAGCAGCTTGGAGCCGACAGCGGAGACCCAGTACTTC
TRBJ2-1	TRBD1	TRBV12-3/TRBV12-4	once	CASSFPQTGGGPRSEQFF	TGTGCCAGCAGTTTTCCCCAGACAGGGGGAGGACCTCGTTCTGAGCAGTTCTTC
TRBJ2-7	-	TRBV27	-	CASSLLGAELAYEQHF	TGTGCCAGCAGTTTACTTGGGGCGGAGTTGGCCTACGAGCAGCACTTC
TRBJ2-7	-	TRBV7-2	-	CASSQAGDYEQYF	TGTGCCAGCAGCCAGGCAGGCGACTACGAGCAGTACTTC
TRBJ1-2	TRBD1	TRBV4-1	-	CASRPRQGTDGYTF	TGCGCCAGCAGACCCCGACAGGGGACCGATGGCTACACCTTC
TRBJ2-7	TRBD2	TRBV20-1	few	CSARGLVGGYEQYF	TGCAGTGCTAGGGGACTAGTGGGGGGCTACGAGCAGTACTTC
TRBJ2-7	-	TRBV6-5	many	CASSYGGTYEQYF	TGTGCCAGCAGTTACGGCGGAACCTACGAGCAGTACTTC
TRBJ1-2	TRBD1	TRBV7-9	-	CASSLGTGAHGYTF	TGTGCCAGCAGCTTAGGGACAGGGGCTCATGGCTACACCTTC
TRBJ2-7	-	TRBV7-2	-	CASSLVGSLASYEQYF	TGTGCCAGCAGCTTAGTGGGTTCCTTGGCATCTTACGAGCAGTACTTC
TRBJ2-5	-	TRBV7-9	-	CASSDPGQETQYF	TGTGCCAGCAGCGATCCGGGACAAGAGACCCAGTACTTC
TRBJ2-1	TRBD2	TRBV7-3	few	CASSPTSGGATEQFF	TGTGCCAGCAGCCCAACTAGCGGGGGGGCCACTGAGCAGTTCTTC
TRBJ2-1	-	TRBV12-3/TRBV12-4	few	CAIPPRDAKAYNEQFF	TGTGCCATACCACCGAGGGACGCGAAGGCCTACAATGAGCAGTTCTTC
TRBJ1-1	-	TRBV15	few	CATSRVDRDAEAFF	TGTGCCACCAGCAGAGTAGACAGAGACGCTGAAGCTTTCTTT
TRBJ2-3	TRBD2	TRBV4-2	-	CASSQLAGARTDTQYF	TGTGCCAGCAGCCAGCTAGCGGGGGCGCGCACAGATACGCAGTATTTT
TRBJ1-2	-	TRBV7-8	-	CASSLAEWVDNYGYTF	TGTGCCAGCAGCTTAGCGGAGTGGGTTGATAACTATGGCTACACCTTC
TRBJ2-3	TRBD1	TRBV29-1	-	CSVEDPTGGADTQYF	TGCAGCGTTGAAGATCCCACAGGGGGCGCAGATACGCAGTATTTT
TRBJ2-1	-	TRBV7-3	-	CASTDGYEQFF	TGTGCCAGCACAGATGGGTATGAGCAGTTCTTC
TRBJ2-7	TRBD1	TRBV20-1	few	CSASHRDRGLTYEQYF	TGCAGTGCTAGCCACCGGGACAGGGGACTAACCTACGAGCAGTACTTC
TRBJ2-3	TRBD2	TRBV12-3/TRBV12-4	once	CASSLTSAGRADAQYF	TGTGCCAGCAGTCTAACTAGCGCGGGGCGCGCAGATGCGCAATATTTT
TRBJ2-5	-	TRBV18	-	CASSSQGDFQETQYF	TGTGCCAGCTCATCCCAAGGGGATTTCCAAGAGACCCAGTACTTC
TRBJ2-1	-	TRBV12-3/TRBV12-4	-	CASSSGYRNYNEQFF	TGTGCCAGCAGCTCCGGTTACAGGAACTACAATGAGCAGTTCTTC
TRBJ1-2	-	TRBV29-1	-	CSVGSQQGNGYTF	TGCAGCGTTGGGAGCCAGCAGGGAAATGGCTACACCTTC
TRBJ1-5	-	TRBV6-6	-	CASSAPSAEQPQHF	TGTGCCAGCAGCGCTCCCTCTGCGGAACAGCCCCAGCATTTT
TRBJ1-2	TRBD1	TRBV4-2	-	CASSPSRQGGFGYTF	TGTGCCAGCAGCCCCTCCAGACAGGGGGGATTCGGCTACACCTTC
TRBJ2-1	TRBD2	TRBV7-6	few	CASSLGRKRGGRSYNEQFF	TGTGCCAGCAGCTTAGGACGAAAGCGGGGGGGCCGTTCCTACAATGAGCAGTTCTTC
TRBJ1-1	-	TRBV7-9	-	CASSSRDVPEAFF	TGTGCCAGCAGCTCCCGGGACGTGCCTGAAGCTTTCTTT
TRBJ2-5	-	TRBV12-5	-	CASGLGQSQETQYF	TGTGCTAGTGGTTTGGGACAGTCTCAAGAGACCCAGTACTTC
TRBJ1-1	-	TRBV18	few	CASSEKENTEAFF	TGTGCCAGCTCAGAGAAAGAGAACACTGAAGCTTTCTTT